This entry features one T cell receptor beta chain sequence. This specimen belongs to a study of PD-1 blockade in classical Hodgkin lymphoma. Sample time point: cycle 4 day 1 (C4D1), after five to seven weeks of nivolumab. All the patients suffered relapse after autologous stem cell transplantation, and brentuximab vedotin exposure differed. Magnetic negative selection purified CD4+ T cells from thawed PBMCs. V dropped 1 base and J dropped 1; count of bases not matched to a gene: 6. Germline CDR1 is MNHNS and CDR2 is SASEGT. The CDR3 is 16 residues long. Repertoires were generated with immunoSEQ multiplex PCR, while TCRdb's copy carries only in-frame clones and drops some. This table has tens of thousands of clones, about 86% appearing once.

The sample in question was CD4+ T cells from blood, obtained before the fourth cycle of nivolumab. This clonotype was sampled from a human donor with classical Hodgkin lymphoma. The chain carries TRBV6-1 and TRBJ1-1; 7 bases align to TRBD1. CDR3 loop: CASSEVRGRPNTEAFF. CDR3 DNA: TGTGCCAGCAGTGAAGTGAGGGGGCGACCGAACACTGAAGCTTTCTTT.